These T cell receptor beta chains were read from a single sample in a study of shared clonotypes between healthy human individuals. Produced via immunoSEQ multiplex PCR; TCRdb's table is partial and in-frame only. The data hold millions of clones, with roughly 95% observed a single time. Sequencing used naive CD4+ T cells sorted from blood. The receptors were sampled from a man aged 18 to 35 in good health. The CDR3 runs from the conserved cysteine through the conserved F or W. A D gene is named only where the DNA matches it firmly.

12,TRBJ2-5,TRBV11-2,NA,CASSVGPRPQYF
15,TRBJ2-1,TRBV10-1,TRBD1,CASSEIRGSLSEQFF
15,TRBJ2-5,TRBV4-1,NA,CASRRSDRLQETQYF
13,TRBJ1-2,TRBV10-1,NA,CASSGSGTSGYTF
15,TRBJ1-2,TRBV4-1,NA,CASSQTSSEDYGYTF
15,TRBJ2-3,TRBV30,NA,CAWDVEGGILDTQYF
13,TRBJ1-3,TRBV10-3,NA,CAARGASGNTIYF
15,TRBJ2-5,TRBV5-6,NA,CASSTRTLGKETQYF
13,TRBJ2-5,TRBV6-5,NA,CASQTGTLETQYF
10,TRBJ2-1,TRBV18,NA,CASSLNEQFF
16,TRBJ1-2,TRBV18,NA,CASSPPLRAGEGGYTF
12,TRBJ2-5,TRBV6-6,NA,CASSLVVETQYF
14,TRBJ1-6,TRBV5-4,TRBD1,CASSLDRGESPLHF
16,TRBJ2-3,TRBV7-3,NA,CASSSRGLDPTDTQYF